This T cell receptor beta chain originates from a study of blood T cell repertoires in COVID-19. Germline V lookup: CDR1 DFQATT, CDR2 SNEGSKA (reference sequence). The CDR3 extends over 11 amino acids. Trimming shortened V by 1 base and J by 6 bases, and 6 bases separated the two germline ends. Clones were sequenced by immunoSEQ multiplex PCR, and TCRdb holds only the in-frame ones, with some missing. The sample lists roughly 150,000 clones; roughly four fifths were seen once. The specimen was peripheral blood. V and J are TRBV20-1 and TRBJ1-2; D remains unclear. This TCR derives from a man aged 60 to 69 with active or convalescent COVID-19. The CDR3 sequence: CSARAGDGYTF. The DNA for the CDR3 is TGCAGTGCTAGAGCCGGGGATGGCTACACCTTC.